This TCR beta chain was documented in a study of human T cells and chemical hapten exposure. Individual cDNA molecules each carried unique molecular identifiers attached by the library. TCRdb processed the RACE reads anew with MiXCR; each CDR3 protein has one entry. The sample includes tens of thousands of distinct CDR3 sequences, approximately 3.4% of them seen just once. The length of the CDR3 is 19 residues. From germline, CDR1 is SGHTA and CDR2 FQGNSA. V was clipped by 6 bases and J by 7 bases, with 31 bases between them. Time point: patch test 2, 6 weeks after DPC sensitization. Treatment meaning: therapeutic diphenylcyclopropenone sensitization with weekly scalp DPC. Donors, patients with alopecia ranging from 18 to 70 years old and judged suitable for DPC, provided samples. Study observations and caveats: Expanded TCRs created a significantly greater count of big CDR3 similarity clusters than controls did.

This clonotype showed up many times. The target antigen is unknown. The sequence was obtained from a man between 35 and 55 years old with alopecia areata. Some clones in this sample may be carry-over from other donors' samples. The V call is TRBV7-2, the J call TRBJ1-5; D might be TRBD1 (6 bases). The sample consisted of whole blood, taken in connection with sensitization to the hapten diphenylcyclopropenone (DPC). CDR3: CASSLLGRGIGVRGQPQHF. The CDR3 bases are TGTGCCAGCAGTCTCCTGGGTAGGGGGATTGGCGTTCGGGGGCAGCCCCAGCATTTT.